The source of this TCR beta chain is a study of T-cell memory formation after mild COVID-19 (dated by TCRdb to about 2021). For context, the study as a whole: Most TCR sequence clusters were specific to one of the two donors. The cohort comprised two young, previously healthy adult volunteers, one female and one male. Longitudinal TCRalpha and TCRbeta repertoire sequencing tracked T-cell clones expanding and contracting after mild COVID-19 in two donors. Broad study findings and their caveats: The study included only a couple of mild cases, and larger cohorts that include severe cases with pre-infection samples were judged to be necessary. Contracting CD4+ clones turned up mainly in the CM and EM memory subsets, whereas EMRA was where CD8+ clones were enriched. The detection of some responding clones in pre-infection memory suggests that pre-existing cross-reactive memory T cells joined the SARS-CoV-2 response. From day 15 to 85, contracting clones showed balanced CD4/CD8 phenotypes, whereas a second wave of clones that expanded from day 15 to 37 leaned towards CD4+. Whether the second-wave clones peaking on day 37 were SARS-CoV-2 specific was not confirmed.

V trim: 5 bases; J trim: 7 bases; unmatched bases: 4. The CDR3 runs 13 amino acids, cysteine and phenylalanine included. The DNA shown is the 39-base CDR3, in frame from base 1. The sample was run on an Illumina NovaSeq 6000. TCRalpha and TCRbeta cDNA libraries were constructed by 5'RACE with constant-segment primers, with sample barcodes and unique molecular identifiers being introduced. Trizol reagent was used to extract RNA from every sample. Libraries were amplified in two PCR steps, with a second sample barcode and Illumina TruSeq adapters added in the second step. Libraries were sequenced on an Illumina NovaSeq with 2 x 150 bp paired-end reads. The paper's data handling went like this. With migec v1.2.7, reads were demultiplexed and then collapsed into UMI-guided consensus sequences. Using mixcr v2.1.11, UMI consensuses were aligned to TRA and TRB V and J templates and then assembled into clonotypes. Expanded or contracted clonotypes were those called significant by both edgeR and NoisET, with noise models trained on biological replicates. For edgeR calls, a false discovery rate-adjusted p below 0.01 and a log2 fold-change threshold of 1 were applied. As an exploratory analysis of dynamics, PCA with hierarchical clustering was applied to max-normalized trajectories of the 1000 most abundant clonotypes. Separately sequenced CD4+ and CD8+ repertoires were used to assign a CD4 or CD8 phenotype to each responding clone. Starting from the raw public reads, TCRdb applied fastp trimming at Q25, assembled clones with MiXCR and retained in-frame beta chains. For every CDR3 protein sequence, its rows merge into one entry that carries the most common genes and DNA. None of the V and J calls come from the authors' own analysis; TCRdb made them. Recorded for this sample are some 490,000 distinct CDR3 sequences; around a sixth of them occurred a single time. The ten largest make up about 12% of the sample.

Notes on this clonotype: Its antigen is still unknown. The sample holds no much larger clone one base away, and base qualities are not on file.

PBMCs were isolated by Ficoll-Paque density gradient centrifugation. Source material: PBMCs or a T cell subset sorted from them (not recorded which). The sequence links TRBV12-3 or TRBV12-4 to TRBJ1-3; 8 middle bases align to TRBD1. The TCR originated in an adult woman who had mild COVID-19 (a few samples of this study predate the infection). The sample titles of this study are shuffled in the database, so cell type and time point are left out; the donor was told from shared clones. The DNA is as follows: TGTGCCAGCAGTGGAAGGGACAGGAACACCATATATTTT. Its product reads: CASSGRDRNTIYF.